The entry below gives a single T cell receptor beta chain sequence along with its context. Antigen: not known. The PCR was carried out with 60 Vbeta primers and 13 Jbeta primers. Measured with immunoSEQ multiplex PCR; TCRdb has only the in-frame clones, and not every one. Of about 140,000 clones in the sample, around 80% were seen once. These data are taken from a study of cytomegalovirus exposure and HLA in healthy donors. General observations from the study: CMV serostatus was the only immune exposure information that was available. Sequencing depth roughly uniform across donors was assumed in presence/absence analyses. A few of the chains that were CMV-associated were confirmed in vitro to be specific for CMV antigens.

This CDR3 has 15 amino acids. The junction had 12 bases not matched to a gene; V was cut back by 4 bases and J by 14 bases. The germline V gene encodes CDR1 KGHSH and CDR2 LQKENI. Sequenced sample: PBMCs. This clonotype was obtained from a man aged 25-40 years in good health and CMV-seronegative. The rearrangement joins TRBV18 to TRBJ2-1; TRBD2 aligns across 12 bases. The CDR3 bases are TGTGCCAGCTCACTGAGGACTAGCGGGACTGAGAGGAAGTTCTTC. Its translation is CASSLRTSGTERKFF.